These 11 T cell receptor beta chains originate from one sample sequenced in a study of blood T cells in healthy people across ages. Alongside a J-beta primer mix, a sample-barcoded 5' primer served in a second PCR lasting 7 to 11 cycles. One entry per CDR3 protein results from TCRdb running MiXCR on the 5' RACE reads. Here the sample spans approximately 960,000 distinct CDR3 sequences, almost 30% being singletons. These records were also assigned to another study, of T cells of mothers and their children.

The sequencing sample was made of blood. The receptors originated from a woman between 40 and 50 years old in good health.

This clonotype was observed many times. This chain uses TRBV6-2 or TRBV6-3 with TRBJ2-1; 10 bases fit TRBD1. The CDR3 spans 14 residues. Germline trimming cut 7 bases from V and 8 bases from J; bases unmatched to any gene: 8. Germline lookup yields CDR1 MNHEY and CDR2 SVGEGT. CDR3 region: CASTRQGARDEQFF. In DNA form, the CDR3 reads TGTGCCAGCACGAGACAGGGGGCAAGGGATGAGCAGTTCTTC.

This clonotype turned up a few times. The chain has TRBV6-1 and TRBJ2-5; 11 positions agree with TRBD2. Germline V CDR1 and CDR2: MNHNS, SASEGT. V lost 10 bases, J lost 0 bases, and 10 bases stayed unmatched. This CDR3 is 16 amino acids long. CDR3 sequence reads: CATRTSGGTYQETQYF. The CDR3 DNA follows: TGTGCCACCCGAACTAGCGGGGGAACGTACCAAGAGACCCAGTACTTC.

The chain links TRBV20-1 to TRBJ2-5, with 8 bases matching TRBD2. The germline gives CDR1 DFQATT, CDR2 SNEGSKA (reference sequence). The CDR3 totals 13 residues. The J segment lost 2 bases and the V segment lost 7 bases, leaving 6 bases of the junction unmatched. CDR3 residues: CSGNPGGQETQYF. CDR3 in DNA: TGCAGTGGGAATCCGGGGGGGCAAGAGACCCAGTACTTC.

In DNA, the CDR3 is TGTGCCAGCAGTTTATCAGGGTTCGGCTACACCTTC. It encodes CASSLSGFGYTF. This chain uses TRBV12-3 or TRBV12-4 with TRBJ1-2; D might be TRBD1 (5 bases). This CDR3 has 12 residues. Trimming took off 2 bases at V and 8 bases at J, with 9 bases between the two ends.

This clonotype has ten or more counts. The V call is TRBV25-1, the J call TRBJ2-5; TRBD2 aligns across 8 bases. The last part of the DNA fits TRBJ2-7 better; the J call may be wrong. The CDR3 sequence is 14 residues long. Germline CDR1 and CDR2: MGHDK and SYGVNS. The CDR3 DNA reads TGTGCCAGCACCGAGGGGCGCGGGGGGATCGAGCAGTACTTC. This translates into CASTEGRGGIEQYF.

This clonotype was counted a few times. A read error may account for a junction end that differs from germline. CDR3 residues: CVSSGPGDGYTF. The CDR3 nucleotides read TGTGTCAGCAGTGGACCCGGGGATGGCTACACCTTC. This sequence joins TRBV3-1 and TRBJ1-2, with D uncertain. The CDR3 runs 12 residues. In germline, CDR1 is LGHDT, CDR2 YNNKEL (reference sequence). Full variable domain (outside the CDR3, taken from reference TRBV3-1 and TRBJ1-2): DTAVSQTPKYLVTQMGNDKSIKCEQNLGHDTMYWYKQDSKKFLKIMFSYNNKELIINETVPNRFSPKSPDKAHLNLHINSLELGDSAVYFCVSSGPGDGYTFGSGTRLTVV.

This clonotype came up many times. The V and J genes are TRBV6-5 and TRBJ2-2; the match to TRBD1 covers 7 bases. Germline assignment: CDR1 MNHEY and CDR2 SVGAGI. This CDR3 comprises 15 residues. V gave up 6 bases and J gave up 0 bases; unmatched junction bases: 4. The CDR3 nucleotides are TGTGCCAGCAGCCCCGGGACAGCGAACACCGGGGAGCTGTTTTTT. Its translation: CASSPGTANTGELFF.

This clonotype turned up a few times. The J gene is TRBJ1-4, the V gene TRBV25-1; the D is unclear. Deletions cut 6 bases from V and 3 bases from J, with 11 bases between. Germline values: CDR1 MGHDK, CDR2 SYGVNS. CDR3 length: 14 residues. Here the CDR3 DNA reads TGTGCCAGCAGGGATCTCGGATCTAATGAAAAACTGTTTTTT. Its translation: CASRDLGSNEKLFF.

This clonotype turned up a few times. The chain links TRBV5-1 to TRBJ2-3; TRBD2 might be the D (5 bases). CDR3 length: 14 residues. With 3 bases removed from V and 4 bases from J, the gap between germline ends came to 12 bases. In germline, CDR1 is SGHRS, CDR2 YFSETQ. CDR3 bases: TGCGCCAGCAGCTCCCAGGCTAGCTCAGATACGCAGTATTTT. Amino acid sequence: CASSSQASSDTQYF.

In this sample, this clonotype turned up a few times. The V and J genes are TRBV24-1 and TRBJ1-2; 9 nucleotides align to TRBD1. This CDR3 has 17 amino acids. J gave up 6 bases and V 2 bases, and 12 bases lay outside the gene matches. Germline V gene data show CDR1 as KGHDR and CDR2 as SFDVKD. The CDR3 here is CATSDSGTGSRLDGYTF. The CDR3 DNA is TGTGCCACCAGTGATTCCGGGACAGGGTCACGCTTGGATGGCTACACCTTC.

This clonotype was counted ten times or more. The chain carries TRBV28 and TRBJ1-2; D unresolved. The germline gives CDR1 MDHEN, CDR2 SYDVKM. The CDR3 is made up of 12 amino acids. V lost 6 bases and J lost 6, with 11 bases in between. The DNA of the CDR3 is TGTGCCAGCAGAATAGATAGCCATGGCTACACCTTC. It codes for CASRIDSHGYTF.